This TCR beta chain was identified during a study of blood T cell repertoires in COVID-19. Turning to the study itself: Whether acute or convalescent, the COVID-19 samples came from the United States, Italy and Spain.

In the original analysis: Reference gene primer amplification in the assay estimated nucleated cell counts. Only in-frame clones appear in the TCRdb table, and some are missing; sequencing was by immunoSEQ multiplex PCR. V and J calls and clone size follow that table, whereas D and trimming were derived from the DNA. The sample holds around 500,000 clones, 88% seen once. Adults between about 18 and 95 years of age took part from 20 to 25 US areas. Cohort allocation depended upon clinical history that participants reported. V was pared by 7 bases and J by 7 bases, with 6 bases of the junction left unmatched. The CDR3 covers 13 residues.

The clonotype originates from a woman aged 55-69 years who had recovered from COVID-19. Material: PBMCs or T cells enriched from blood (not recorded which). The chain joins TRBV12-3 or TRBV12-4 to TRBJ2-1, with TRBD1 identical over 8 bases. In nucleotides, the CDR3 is TGTGCCAGCAAGATACAGGGGGTAAATGAGCAGTTCTTC. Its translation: CASKIQGVNEQFF.